The subject of this entry is one TCR beta chain. As yet, its antigen is unknown. This entry belongs to a study of T cell responses to AZD1222 COVID-19 vaccine. Sequencing used immunoSEQ multiplex PCR; TCRdb keeps in-frame clones, though not all of them. In the table there are around 140,000 clones, around nine tenths of which are singletons. V lost 0 bases to trimming and J lost 4 bases; unmatched junction nucleotides: 5. This CDR3 is built from 16 residues. Germline V gives CDR1 SGHDT, CDR2 YYEEEE. General study findings and limits: Per reports, nearly half of all spike-specific TCRs target regions that are unmutated in variants. Donors in the cohort were predominantly white British and more often female, and clonal diversity was possibly underestimated. Elevations in Spike-specific TCR breadth and depth followed administration of two AZD1222 doses. At baseline, seropositivity was found in only a handful of AZD1222 recipients.

Sequenced material: peripheral blood, taken on day 0 of AZD1222 vaccination. The sequence came from an adult in good health. This rearrangement joins TRBV5-6 to TRBJ2-1; 9 bases align to TRBD1. The DNA of the CDR3 is TGTGCCAGCAGCTTGGGGGTGACAGGGGGATACAATGAGCAGTTCTTC. This translates into CASSLGVTGGYNEQFF.